This paragraph covers one T cell receptor (beta chain) sequence. Its matching antigen is unknown. The CDR3 totals 18 residues. J was trimmed by 5 bases and V by 0 bases; bases with no gene match: 14. CDR1 and CDR2 from the germline V gene are LGHNA and YSLEER. The data are from a study of response to subunit inactivated influenza vaccine. Each CDR3 protein gets one entry after TCRdb re-called the RT-PCR reads with MiXCR. The sample includes hundreds of thousands of distinct CDR3 sequences, around 8% seen only once; the top ten take under 15%. Study-level results: Each seasonal influenza vaccination recruits few new T cells, the authors suggested.

The chain is built from TRBV4-3 and TRBJ2-5, with 8 nucleotides matching TRBD2. This sample comprised PBMCs from blood, obtained approximately 25 months after vaccination. This clonotype was obtained from a man between 50 and 69 years old who received an inactivated influenza vaccine. CDR3 sequence reads: CASSQERGGLGVRETQYF. CDR3 coding DNA: TGCGCCAGCAGCCAAGAACGGGGGGGGCTGGGCGTTCGGGAGACCCAGTACTTC.